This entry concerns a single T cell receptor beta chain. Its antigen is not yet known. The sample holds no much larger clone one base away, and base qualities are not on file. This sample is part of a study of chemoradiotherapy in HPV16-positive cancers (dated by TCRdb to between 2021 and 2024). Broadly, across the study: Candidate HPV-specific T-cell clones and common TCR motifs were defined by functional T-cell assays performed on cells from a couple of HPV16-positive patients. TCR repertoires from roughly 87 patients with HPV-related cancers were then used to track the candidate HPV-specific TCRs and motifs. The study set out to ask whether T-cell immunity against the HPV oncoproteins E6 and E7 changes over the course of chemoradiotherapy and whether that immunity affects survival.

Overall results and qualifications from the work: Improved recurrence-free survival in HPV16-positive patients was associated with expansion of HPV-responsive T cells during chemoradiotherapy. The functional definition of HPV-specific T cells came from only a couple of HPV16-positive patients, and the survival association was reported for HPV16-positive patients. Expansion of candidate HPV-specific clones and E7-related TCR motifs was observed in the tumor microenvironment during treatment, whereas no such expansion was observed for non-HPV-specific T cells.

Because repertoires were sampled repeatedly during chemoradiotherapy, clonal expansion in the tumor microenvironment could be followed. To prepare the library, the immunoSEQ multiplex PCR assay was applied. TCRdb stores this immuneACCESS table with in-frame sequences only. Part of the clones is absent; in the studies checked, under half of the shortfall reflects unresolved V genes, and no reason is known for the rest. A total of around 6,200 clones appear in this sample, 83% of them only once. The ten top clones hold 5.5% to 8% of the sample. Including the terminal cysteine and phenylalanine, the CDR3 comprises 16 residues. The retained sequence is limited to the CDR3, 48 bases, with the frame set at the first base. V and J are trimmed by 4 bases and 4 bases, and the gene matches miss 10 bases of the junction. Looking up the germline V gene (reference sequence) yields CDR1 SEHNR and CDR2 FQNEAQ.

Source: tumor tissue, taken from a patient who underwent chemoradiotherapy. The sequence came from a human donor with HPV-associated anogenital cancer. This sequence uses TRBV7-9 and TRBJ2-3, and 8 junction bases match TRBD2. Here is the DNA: TGTGCCAGCAGCTCAGAAGCGGGGGCCTCCCCAGATACGCAGTATTTT. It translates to CASSSEAGASPDTQYF. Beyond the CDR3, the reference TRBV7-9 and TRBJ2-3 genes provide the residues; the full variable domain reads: DTGVSQNPRHKITKRGQNVTFRCDPISEHNRLYWYRQTLGQGPEFLTYFQNEAQLEKSRLLSDRFSAERPKGSFSTLEIQRTEQGDSAMYLCASSSEAGASPDTQYFGPGTRLTVL.